The rows below give T cell receptor beta chains drawn from one sample of a study of shared clonotypes between healthy human individuals. Sequenced by immunoSEQ multiplex PCR; TCRdb stores in-frame clones only, minus some. The sample includes some 2,100,000 clones, 93% seen only once; the top ten take more than 1.5%. What was sequenced was naive CD8+ T cells from PBMCs. All receptors come from a man aged 18 to 29 in good health. Some clones in this sample may be carry-over from other donors' samples. The CDR3 runs from the conserved cysteine through the conserved F or W. Each record gives: V gene, CDR3 length, J gene, D gene, clone size, CDR3 protein, CDR3 DNA. A D gene is named only where the DNA matches it firmly. Part of the rows lack a size; the others show once, few, many or a class for expanded clones.

>TRBV19|13|TRBJ2-7|.|.
CASKGDTPYEQYF
TGTGCCAGTAAAGGGGACACCCCCTACGAGCAGTACTTC
>TRBV6-6|16|TRBJ2-5|.|.
CASSYSGRQPQETQYF
TGTGCCAGCAGTTACTCGGGAAGACAGCCCCAAGAGACCCAGTACTTC
>TRBV29-1|14|TRBJ2-1|.|.
CSVDHPTALRGQFF
TGCAGCGTTGATCACCCGACAGCTCTCCGCGGGCAGTTCTTC
>TRBV6-6|13|TRBJ1-1|.|.
CASSYEAGSEAFF
TGTGCCAGCAGTTACGAGGCCGGGAGTGAAGCTTTCTTT
>TRBV2|13|TRBJ2-1|.|.
CASRRSTYNEQFF
TGTGCCAGCAGGAGGAGTACCTACAATGAGCAGTTCTTC
>TRBV19|15|TRBJ2-1|TRBD1|.
CASSRTGGQYNEQFF
TGTGCCAGTAGCCGGACAGGGGGACAATACAATGAGCAGTTCTTC
>TRBV7-9|16|TRBJ2-3|TRBD2|.
CASSLAAGGWLDTQYF
TGTGCCAGCAGCTTGGCTGCGGGAGGGTGGTTAGATACGCAGTATTTT
>TRBV5-1|20|TRBJ2-3|TRBD2|once
CASSLDRASGTLLSGDTQYF
TGCGCCAGCAGCTTGGATCGGGCTAGCGGGACACTGCTATCTGGAGATACGCAGTATTTT
>TRBV6-5|15|TRBJ2-1|.|.
CASSYQQTSYNEQFF
TGTGCCAGCAGTTATCAACAAACCTCCTACAATGAGCAGTTCTTC
>TRBV7-9|15|TRBJ2-1|.|.
CASSSTVGFYNEQFF
TGTGCCAGCAGCTCCACCGTAGGGTTTTACAATGAGCAGTTCTTC
>TRBV7-9|12|TRBJ2-7|.|.
CASTPIGYEQYF
TGTGCCAGCACCCCCATAGGCTACGAGCAGTACTTC
>TRBV15|16|TRBJ1-1|TRBD1|.
CATSTRDRGTYTEAFF
TGTGCCACCAGCACGCGGGACAGGGGAACTTACACTGAAGCTTTCTTT
>TRBV10-2|14|TRBJ1-5|.|.
CASSEGRRGQPQHF
TGCGCCAGCAGTGAGGGTAGGCGGGGCCAGCCCCAGCATTTT
>TRBV5-4|15|TRBJ2-7|TRBD1|.
CASSSQLGQGYEQYF
TGTGCCAGCAGCTCTCAACTGGGACAGGGGTATGAGCAGTACTTC
>TRBV4-2|13|TRBJ2-7|.|.
CASSPGPRYEQYF
TGTGCCAGCAGCCCTGGACCCCGCTACGAGCAGTACTTC
>TRBV27|17|TRBJ2-7|.|.
CASSLGPGAGFAYEQYF
TGTGCCAGCAGTTTAGGGCCCGGGGCAGGGTTTGCCTACGAGCAGTACTTC
>TRBV28|13|TRBJ2-5|.|.
CASSFRGLETQYF
TGTGCCAGCAGTTTTCGGGGGCTGGAGACCCAGTACTTC
>TRBV19|15|TRBJ2-7|TRBD2|.
CASSPYGTSGKAQYF
TGTGCCAGTAGTCCATACGGGACTAGCGGGAAAGCGCAGTACTTC
>TRBV7-6|12|TRBJ2-7|TRBD1|.
CASSKQGGEQYF
TGTGCCAGCAGCAAACAGGGGGGCGAGCAGTACTTC
>TRBV7-9|17|TRBJ2-3|.|once
CASSLPLRPLREDTQYF
TGTGCCAGCAGCTTACCTCTCCGGCCATTAAGGGAAGATACGCAGTATTTT
>TRBV5-1|16|TRBJ1-1|.|once
CASSLSVGGKDTEAFF
TGCGCCAGCAGCTTGTCGGTGGGTGGTAAAGACACTGAAGCTTTCTTT
>TRBV29-1|11|TRBJ2-3|.|.
CSPWVADTQYF
TGCAGCCCCTGGGTGGCAGATACGCAGTATTTT
>TRBV5-4|16|TRBJ2-3|TRBD2|.
CASSPTGLAGADTQYF
TGTGCCAGCAGCCCGACCGGACTAGCGGGAGCGGATACGCAGTATTTT
>TRBV5-1|12|TRBJ1-1|.|.
CASSLDYTEAFF
TGCGCCAGCAGCCTAGATTACACTGAAGCTTTCTTT
>TRBV7-9|10|TRBJ2-3|.|once
CASRGDTQYF
TGTGCCAGCCGGGGAGATACGCAGTATTTT
>TRBV2|13|TRBJ1-1|.|once
CASSEGGRTEAFF
TGTGCCAGCAGTGAGGGGGGACGAACTGAAGCTTTCTTT
>TRBV2|14|TRBJ2-3|.|.
CASSERGVPDTQYF
TGTGCCAGCAGTGAACGTGGGGTCCCAGATACGCAGTATTTT
>TRBV5-1|17|TRBJ1-2|TRBD1|.
CASSTFPGTGGAGGYTF
TGCGCCAGCAGCACATTCCCCGGGACAGGGGGCGCAGGCGGCTACACCTTC
>TRBV7-9|12|TRBJ2-2|.|.
CASSSPGGELFF
TGTGCCAGCAGCTCACCGGGGGGGGAGCTGTTTTTT
>TRBV9|15|TRBJ2-7|.|.
CASSAWGAAGYEQYF
TGTGCCAGCAGCGCTTGGGGGGCAGCGGGGTACGAGCAGTACTTC
>TRBV19|13|TRBJ1-1|.|.
CASSVHTRIEAFF
TGTGCCAGTAGTGTACACACACGGATTGAAGCTTTCTTT
>TRBV28|16|TRBJ2-7|TRBD2|.
CASSSGTSGKTYEQYF
TGTGCCAGCAGTTCGGGGACTAGCGGCAAAACCTACGAGCAGTACTTC
>TRBV7-9|15|TRBJ2-7|TRBD1|.
CASSSHWDRDGEQYF
TGTGCCAGCAGCTCCCATTGGGACAGAGATGGCGAGCAGTACTTC
>TRBV7-2|17|TRBJ2-3|TRBD1|.
CASSDLQGAISTDTQYF
TGTGCCAGCAGCGACCTACAGGGGGCTATTAGCACAGATACGCAGTATTTT
>TRBV11-2|17|TRBJ2-6|.|.
CASSPRGPFSGANVLTF
TGTGCCAGCAGCCCCAGGGGCCCCTTCTCTGGGGCCAACGTCCTGACTTTC
>TRBV18|14|TRBJ1-2|.|.
CASSARDGSYGYTF
TGTGCCAGCTCAGCCCGGGACGGATCATATGGCTACACCTTC
>TRBV27|15|TRBJ2-1|.|.
CARGFGTATYNEQFF
TGTGCCAGGGGGTTTGGGACTGCAACCTACAATGAGCAGTTCTTC
>TRBV15|15|TRBJ1-1|.|.
CATSRDHPGNTEAFF
TGTGCCACCAGCAGAGATCATCCGGGGAACACTGAAGCTTTCTTT
>TRBV30|14|TRBJ2-1|TRBD2|once
CAWSGLAGVNEQFF
TGTGCCTGGAGTGGGCTAGCGGGGGTCAATGAGCAGTTCTTC
>TRBV6-1|12|TRBJ1-2|.|.
CAGGLGRSGYTF
TGTGCCGGGGGCCTCGGGAGGTCCGGCTACACCTTC
>TRBV11-2|13|TRBJ1-1|.|.
CASTGGEYTEAFF
TGTGCCAGCACGGGGGGGGAGTACACTGAAGCTTTCTTT
>TRBV6-5|14|TRBJ1-2|TRBD1|.
CASSRVGTGAGYTF
TGTGCCAGCAGTCGTGTCGGGACAGGGGCCGGCTACACCTTC
>TRBV4-3|16|TRBJ2-7|TRBD1|.
CASSQDWGQGDYEQYF
TGCGCCAGCAGCCAAGATTGGGGACAGGGCGACTACGAGCAGTACTTC
>TRBV11-2|16|TRBJ2-7|TRBD2|.
CASSLEGSGRAYEQYF
TGTGCCAGCAGCTTAGAGGGTAGCGGGAGGGCCTACGAGCAGTACTTC
>TRBV6-4|15|TRBJ2-2|TRBD2|.
CASSLSGRDTGELFF
TGTGCCAGCAGCCTTAGCGGGAGGGACACCGGGGAGCTGTTTTTT
>TRBV18|17|TRBJ2-7|TRBD1|.
CASSPSGTGGSLYEQYF
TGTGCCAGCTCACCGAGTGGGACAGGGGGGAGTCTTTACGAGCAGTACTTC
>TRBV14|12|TRBJ1-1|.|few
CASSQDRLEAFF
TGTGCCAGCAGCCAAGACAGGTTAGAAGCTTTCTTT
>TRBV4-1|16|TRBJ2-1|.|.
CASRQAIAETYNEQFF
TGCGCCAGCAGGCAAGCGATAGCCGAAACCTACAATGAGCAGTTCTTC
>TRBV19|13|TRBJ1-3|.|.
CAIAGGAGNTIYF
TGTGCCATCGCCGGTGGGGCTGGAAACACCATATATTTT
>TRBV11-2|14|TRBJ2-7|TRBD2|.
CASSLPGGTYEQYF
TGTGCCAGCAGCTTACCGGGAGGAACCTACGAGCAGTACTTC